The 22 T cell receptor beta chains listed next were all sequenced from one sample in a study of blood T cell repertoires in COVID-19. Repertoires were generated with immunoSEQ multiplex PCR, while TCRdb's copy carries only in-frame clones and drops some. The top ten hold 9.5% to 15% of the sample, which has 200,000 to 250,000 clones, roughly 87% seen once. Sequencing was carried out using peripheral blood. The source of these receptors is a woman younger than 35 who had recovered from COVID-19.

The rearrangement links TRBV4-1 to TRBJ2-1; D remains ambiguous. Germline loops: CDR1 MGHRA, CDR2 YSYEKL. Trimming cost V 3 bases and J 7 bases, with 10 bases left between them. The CDR3 covers 13 residues. As DNA, the CDR3 is TGCGCCAGCAGCCAGGCCATTTCGAATGAGCAGTTCTTC. It codes for CASSQAISNEQFF.

This sequence joins TRBV5-6 and TRBJ1-6, with 8 positions matching TRBD1. This CDR3 has 15 residues. Germline V gives CDR1 SGHDT, CDR2 YYEEEE. Unmatched junction bases numbered 1, after V lost 2 bases and J lost 3 bases. Here the CDR3 DNA reads TGTGCCAGCAGCTTCGGGACAGGCTATAATTCACCCCTCCACTTT. Translation: CASSFGTGYNSPLHF.

The rearrangement joins TRBV13 to TRBJ2-7; 9 positions match TRBD1. CDR3 length: 14 residues. Trimming took 5 bases from V and 9 from J; bases not matched to a gene: 11. Germline V gene sequence: CDR1 PRHDT, CDR2 FYEKMQ (reference sequence). This chain's CDR3 is CASSGRTGVRGQYF. In DNA, the CDR3 is TGTGCCAGCAGCGGCCGGACAGGGGTCCGCGGGCAGTACTTC.

This clone has just a few counts. The chain employs TRBV5-1 and TRBJ2-7; 10 bases match TRBD1. The germline CDR1 and CDR2 sequences are SGHRS and YFSETQ. The junction had 9 bases not matched to a gene; V was cut back by 3 bases and J by 9 bases. This CDR3 has 14 residues. The CDR3 region has the DNA TGCGCCAGCAGCTGGGGGACAGGGGAGCGGCGGCAGTACTTC. This translates into CASSWGTGERRQYF.

The V and J genes are TRBV6-2 or TRBV6-3 and TRBJ2-7; 11 positions match TRBD1. CDR3 length: 17 residues. V lost 2 bases, J lost 3 bases, and 9 bases stayed unmatched. The germline gives CDR1 MNHEY, CDR2 SVGEGT. CDR3 DNA: TGTGCCAGCAGTTACATCACGTGGGGGACAGGGGGCTACGAGCAGTACTTC. The encoded protein is CASSYITWGTGGYEQYF.

This sequence joins TRBV19 and TRBJ2-5, with TRBD1 identical over 11 bases. This CDR3 has 15 amino acids. With V trimmed by 5 bases and J by 5 bases, 7 bases remained unmatched. CDR1 LNHDA and CDR2 SQIVND come from the germline V gene (reference sequence). The CDR3 DNA sequence: TGTGCCAGTAGTCCGTTTAGGGACAGGGGGGAGACCCAGTACTTC. Translation: CASSPFRDRGETQYF.

The V and J genes are TRBV11-2 and TRBJ2-2, with TRBD2 matching 9 bases. This CDR3 is 15 amino acids long. Germline loops: CDR1 SGHAT, CDR2 FQNNGV. J lost 7 bases, V lost 6 bases, and 9 bases had no gene match. The CDR3 DNA reads as TGTGCCAGCAGACAGAGCGGGAGGTACTACGGGGAGCTGTTTTTT. This codes for CASRQSGRYYGELFF.

The genes are TRBV18 and TRBJ2-4; 7 nucleotides align to TRBD2. The germline gives CDR1 KGHSH, CDR2 LQKENI. The V segment lost 4 bases and the J segment 0 bases; nucleotides outside the gene matches: 6. The CDR3 covers 16 residues. This CDR3 reads CASSLTSALAKNIQYF. The DNA of the CDR3 is TGTGCCAGCTCACTCACTAGCGCGCTAGCCAAAAACATTCAGTACTTC.

The rearrangement uses TRBV6-5 and TRBJ1-5; D not certain. This CDR3 has 14 amino acids. V dropped 6 bases and J dropped 4 bases, with 13 bases sitting between them. In germline, CDR1 is MNHEY, CDR2 SVGAGI. CDR3 residues: CASRSEQLNQPQHF. The CDR3 DNA is TGTGCCAGCAGATCCGAACAGTTAAATCAGCCCCAGCATTTT.

The chain joins TRBV19 to TRBJ1-3; no firm D call. CDR3 length equals 12 residues. V was clipped by 2 bases and J by 10 bases, with 9 bases between them. The germline V gene encodes CDR1 LNHDA and CDR2 SQIVND (reference sequence). The chain's CDR3 is CASSIQRRTIYF. The CDR3 DNA follows: TGTGCCAGTAGTATACAAAGGCGGACCATATATTTT.

This chain links TRBV25-1 with TRBJ2-1, with no clear D. The CDR3 runs 10 residues. Trimming left V 5 bases short and J 6 bases short, with 2 bases between. The germline V gene encodes CDR1 MGHDK and CDR2 SYGVNS. Written as DNA, the CDR3 is TGTGCCAGCAGTCTCAATGAGCAGTTCTTC. Protein: CASSLNEQFF.

There are a few counts of this clone. The genes are TRBV6-1 and TRBJ2-7; D possibly corresponds to TRBD2 (5 bases). The length of the CDR3 is 16 residues. V gave up 0 bases and J gave up 1 base, with 13 bases separating them. The germline V gene encodes CDR1 MNHNS and CDR2 SASEGT. CDR3 loop: CASSEAFGPGSYEQYF. As DNA, the CDR3 is TGTGCCAGCAGTGAAGCGTTCGGACCGGGGTCCTACGAGCAGTACTTC.

This clone was observed a single time. This chain links TRBV29-1 with TRBJ1-2; 11 nucleotides align to TRBD1. The CDR3 loop spans 12 amino acids. Germline values: CDR1 SQVTM, CDR2 ANQGSEA. V dropped 6 bases and J dropped 5; count of bases not matched to a gene: 2. For the CDR3, the DNA is TGCAGCGTCTGGGACAGGGGGTATGGCTACACCTTC. Protein: CSVWDRGYGYTF.

This chain links TRBV19 with TRBJ2-7; 7 nucleotides match TRBD1. This CDR3 contains 14 residues. After removal of 0 bases from V and 3 bases from J, the junction contained 2 bases not matched to a gene. CDR1 and CDR2 from the germline V gene are LNHDA and SQIVND (reference sequence). CDR3 protein: CASSIDGDSYEQYF. The CDR3 region has the DNA TGTGCCAGTAGTATAGATGGGGACAGCTACGAGCAGTACTTC. Combining the CDR3 with reference TRBV19 and TRBJ2-7 gives the whole variable domain DGGITQSPKYLFRKEGQNVTLSCEQNLNHDAMYWYRQDPGQGLRLIYYSQIVNDFQKGDIAEGYSVSREKKESFPLTVTSAQKNPTAFYLCASSIDGDSYEQYFGPGTRLTVT.

The chain employs TRBV27 and TRBJ2-7, with TRBD1 identical over 12 bases. CDR3 length: 14 amino acids. The V and J ends lost 3 bases and 5 bases, in that order; junction bases with no gene match: 2. The germline V gene encodes CDR1 MNHEY and CDR2 SMNVEV (reference sequence). The DNA of the CDR3 is TGTGCCAGCAGTTTTGGGACAGGGGGCAACGAGCAGTACTTC. Protein: CASSFGTGGNEQYF.

V is TRBV19 and J is TRBJ1-5, with 7 bases lining up with TRBD1. The CDR3 runs to 13 residues. From germline, CDR1 is LNHDA and CDR2 SQIVND (reference sequence). The ends lost 9 bases at V and 3 bases at J; junction bases unmatched: 5. The chain's CDR3 is CASLQGFNQPQHF. The CDR3 nucleotides are TGTGCCAGCTTACAGGGGTTCAATCAGCCCCAGCATTTT. Full variable domain (missing parts from reference TRBV19 and TRBJ1-5): DGGITQSPKYLFRKEGQNVTLSCEQNLNHDAMYWYRQDPGQGLRLIYYSQIVNDFQKGDIAEGYSVSREKKESFPLTVTSAQKNPTAFYLCASLQGFNQPQHFGDGTRLSIL.

The rearrangement joins TRBV6-6 to TRBJ1-1; D unresolved. Trimming took 6 bases from V and 6 from J, leaving 8 bases between them. The CDR3 is made up of 11 amino acids. Germline-derived CDR1 and CDR2 are MNHNY and SVGAGI (reference sequence). CDR3 sequence (DNA): TGTGCCAGCAGCTACCGGGCTGAAGCTTTCTTT. Residues: CASSYRAEAFF.

This chain links TRBV27 with TRBJ2-7, with TRBD1 matching over 9 bases. Per germline, CDR1 MNHEY and CDR2 SMNVEV (reference sequence). V gave up 1 base and J gave up 2 bases; unmatched junction bases: 3. The CDR3 has 15 residues. DNA for the CDR3: TGTGCCAGCAGTTTATGGGACAGGGTGGCCTACGAGCAGTACTTC. Translating it yields CASSLWDRVAYEQYF.

The gene calls are TRBV7-6 and TRBJ2-7, with TRBD2 matching over 10 bases. Germline V gene lookup returns CDR1 SGHVS and CDR2 FNYEAQ. The CDR3 runs to 17 residues. The junction had 13 bases not matched to a gene; V was cut back by 5 bases and J by 3 bases. The CDR3 region has the DNA TGTGCCAGCAGCCGGCTCACCTCTAGCGGGAGTCACTACGAGCAGTACTTC. It encodes CASSRLTSSGSHYEQYF. The full variable domain, with the rest looked up from reference TRBV7-6 and TRBJ2-7, is GAGVSQSPRYKVTKRGQDVALRCDPISGHVSLYWYRQALGQGPEFLTYFNYEAQQDKSGLPNDRFSAERPEGSISTLTIQRTEQRDSAMYRCASSRLTSSGSHYEQYFGPGTRLTVT.

J is TRBJ2-2 and V is TRBV4-3; TRBD1 might be the D (6 bases). V lost 2 bases, J lost 0 bases, and 16 bases lay in between. The CDR3 spans 18 residues. CDR1 and CDR2 from the germline V gene are LGHNA and YSLEER. This CDR3 reads CASSQNSGVFANTGELFF. CDR3 bases: TGCGCCAGCAGCCAAAATTCAGGGGTGTTCGCGAACACCGGGGAGCTGTTTTTT.

The genes are TRBV18 and TRBJ2-7; TRBD1 agrees at 9 bases. CDR1 and CDR2 (germline): KGHSH, LQKENI. CDR3 length equals 14 residues. The trim removed 6 bases at V and 4 bases at J, leaving 7 bases unmatched. Here the CDR3 reads CASSGGQGNYEQYF. CDR3 bases: TGTGCCAGCTCCGGGGGACAGGGAAATTACGAGCAGTACTTC.

The chain is built from TRBV5-6 and TRBJ2-7; weak D call: TRBD1 (5 bases). With 4 bases removed from V and 0 bases from J, the gap between germline ends came to 11 bases. The length of the CDR3 is 14 residues. Germline V gene lookup returns CDR1 SGHDT and CDR2 YYEEEE. CDR3: CASSGADGSYEQYF. The DNA for the CDR3 is TGTGCCAGCAGCGGGGCGGATGGCTCCTACGAGCAGTACTTC.